The source of this TCR beta chain is a study of blood T cells in healthy people across ages. A second PCR of roughly 7 to 11 cycles used a sample-barcoded 5' primer and a J-beta primer mix. TCRdb reprocessed the 5' RACE reads via MiXCR and lists one record per CDR3 protein. This repertoire shows hundreds of thousands of distinct CDR3 sequences, over 20% found once; its top ten account for 3.5% to 4%. Trimming pared 1 base from V and 2 bases from J, leaving 9 bases between. The CDR3 consists of 15 residues. The germline gives CDR1 PRHDT, CDR2 FYEKMQ (reference sequence). This clonotype has at least ten counts.

This receptor was identified in a man between 65 and 80 years old in good health. The rearrangement links TRBV13 to TRBJ2-4; D might be TRBD1 (6 bases). The sample was blood. This CDR3 reads CASSLEGETKNIQYF. As DNA, the CDR3 is TGTGCCAGCAGCTTAGAGGGGGAGACCAAAAACATTCAGTACTTC.